Described below is a single TCR beta chain sequence and its context. Its target is not known. This entry comes from a study of cytomegalovirus exposure and HLA in healthy donors. Findings and caveats of the study: In a later analysis, V- and J-gene trimming of beta chains associated with a DCLRE1C missense variant, replicated independently. Cytomegalovirus association was assigned to about 180 TCR beta chains.

Primers included in the PCR were 60 Vbeta and 13 Jbeta primers. Sequencing used immunoSEQ multiplex PCR; TCRdb keeps in-frame clones, though not all of them. The table has roughly 130,000 clones, 84% seen once. Germline loops: CDR1 SGHDT, CDR2 YYEEEE. This CDR3 is 13 amino acids long. Trimming cost V 2 bases and J 2 bases, with 7 bases left between them. V usage is TRBV5-6 and J usage is TRBJ2-5, with D uncertain. The TCR originated in a young woman in good health and CMV-seropositive. The specimen sequenced was PBMCs. This chain's CDR3 is CASSFQVQETQYF. Here the CDR3 DNA reads TGTGCCAGCAGCTTTCAGGTACAAGAGACCCAGTACTTC.